Listed below are T cell receptor beta chains from one sample, sequenced in a study of Ad26.COV2.S vaccination and SARS-CoV-2 variants. TCRdb keeps only in-frame clones here, not all; method: immunoSEQ multiplex PCR. The sample has nearly 400,000 clones, approximately 89% seen once; the top ten hold under 2%. This material consisted of peripheral blood, taken in a trial of Ad26.COV2.S vaccine versus placebo. The receptors stem from a person between 18 and 60 years old who received the Ad26.COV2.S COVID-19 vaccine or a placebo. Both conserved end residues are part of each CDR3. The D gene is left open where the match is weak. Clone size is not always given. Where it is, it says once, few, many or a class for expanded clones.

V	size	D	J	DNA	CDR3
TRBV19	.	.	TRBJ2-7	TGTGCCAGTAGGGGGGCGTGGGACGAGCAGTACTTC	CASRGAWDEQYF
TRBV3-1/TRBV3-2	.	.	TRBJ1-2	TGTGCCAGCAGCCAACAGGGCTCTAGTGGCTACACCTTC	CASSQQGSSGYTF
TRBV7-8	.	.	TRBJ1-1	TGTGCCAGCAGCTTAGGCGGGGGCGTTCGGACTGAAGCTTTCTTT	CASSLGGGVRTEAFF
TRBV9	.	.	TRBJ2-2	TGTGCCAGCAGCGCGGGGGCCGGGGAGCTGTTTTTT	CASSAGAGELFF
TRBV10-2	.	TRBD2	TRBJ2-1	TGCGCCAGCAGTCTAGCGGGGCGGGGCAATGAGCAGTTCTTC	CASSLAGRGNEQFF
TRBV28	.	.	TRBJ2-7	TGTGCCAGCAGTGCCCCCCGAGGTGGGCACGAGCAGTACTTC	CASSAPRGGHEQYF
TRBV7-3	.	TRBD2	TRBJ2-3	TGTGCCAGCAGCTCACCGGGACTAGCGGGAGCTTTTTGCACAGATACGCAGTATTTT	CASSSPGLAGAFCTDTQYF
TRBV7-6	.	.	TRBJ2-5	TGTGCCAGCAGCTTATTTAGTAGCGGCGAAGAGACCCAGTACTTC	CASSLFSSGEETQYF
TRBV4-1	once	.	TRBJ2-1	TGCGCCAGCAGCCAAGACTCCCAGGGGAATGAGCAGTTCTTC	CASSQDSQGNEQFF
TRBV5-1	.	TRBD2	TRBJ2-7	TGCGCCAGCAGCTCCGGGACTAGCGGTACCTACGAGCAGTACTTC	CASSSGTSGTYEQYF
TRBV12-3/TRBV12-4	.	.	TRBJ2-7	TGTGCCAGCAGAGCCTCGAGCTACGAGCAGTACTTC	CASRASSYEQYF
TRBV21-1	.	.	TRBJ2-3	TGTGCCAGCAGCCCCTTCCCCCAGTGGGGGCCCGTGACAGATACGCAGTATTTT	CASSPFPQWGPVTDTQYF
TRBV4-3	.	.	TRBJ1-5	TGCGCCAGCAGCCAAGGGTGGGATCAGCCCCAGCATTTT	CASSQGWDQPQHF
TRBV6-6	.	.	TRBJ2-7	TGTGCCAGCAGTTACTCAACCGGGATCTACGAGCAGTACTTC	CASSYSTGIYEQYF
TRBV5-1	.	.	TRBJ2-7	TGCGCCAGCAGCTTGGAGAGGGGCCAGGGCGAGCAGTACTTC	CASSLERGQGEQYF
TRBV29-1	.	TRBD1	TRBJ1-5	TGCAGCGTTGCCCGAGTGCGGACAGGGCCCTATAGCAATCAGCCCCAGCATTTT	CSVARVRTGPYSNQPQHF
TRBV4-1	.	TRBD2	TRBJ2-1	TGCGCCAGCAGCCGCCTAGCGGGAGAGGGGAATGAGCAGTTCTTC	CASSRLAGEGNEQFF
TRBV9	.	TRBD1	TRBJ2-2	TGTGCCAGCAGCGCGCGGGGACAGGCTTCCACCGGGGAGCTGTTTTTT	CASSARGQASTGELFF
TRBV3-1/TRBV3-2	few	TRBD1	TRBJ1-2	TGTGCCAGCAGCCAAGAAGGAGACAGGGGGCGTGTCTATGGCTACACCTTC	CASSQEGDRGRVYGYTF
TRBV7-6	.	.	TRBJ2-7	TGTGCCAGCAGCTTCAACAGGGATAGAAAAGGCGAGCAGTACTTC	CASSFNRDRKGEQYF
TRBV6-4	.	TRBD2	TRBJ2-3	TGTGCCAGCAGTCAACTAGCGGAGCCCACAGATACGCAGTATTTT	CASSQLAEPTDTQYF
TRBV5-1	.	.	TRBJ1-1	TGCGCCAGCAGCTTGGGGCAGGGGTACACTGAAGCTTTCTTT	CASSLGQGYTEAFF
TRBV19	once	TRBD1	TRBJ2-7	TGTGCCAGTAGTACCAAAGACAGGGGGTCCCCCTACGAGCAGTACTTC	CASSTKDRGSPYEQYF